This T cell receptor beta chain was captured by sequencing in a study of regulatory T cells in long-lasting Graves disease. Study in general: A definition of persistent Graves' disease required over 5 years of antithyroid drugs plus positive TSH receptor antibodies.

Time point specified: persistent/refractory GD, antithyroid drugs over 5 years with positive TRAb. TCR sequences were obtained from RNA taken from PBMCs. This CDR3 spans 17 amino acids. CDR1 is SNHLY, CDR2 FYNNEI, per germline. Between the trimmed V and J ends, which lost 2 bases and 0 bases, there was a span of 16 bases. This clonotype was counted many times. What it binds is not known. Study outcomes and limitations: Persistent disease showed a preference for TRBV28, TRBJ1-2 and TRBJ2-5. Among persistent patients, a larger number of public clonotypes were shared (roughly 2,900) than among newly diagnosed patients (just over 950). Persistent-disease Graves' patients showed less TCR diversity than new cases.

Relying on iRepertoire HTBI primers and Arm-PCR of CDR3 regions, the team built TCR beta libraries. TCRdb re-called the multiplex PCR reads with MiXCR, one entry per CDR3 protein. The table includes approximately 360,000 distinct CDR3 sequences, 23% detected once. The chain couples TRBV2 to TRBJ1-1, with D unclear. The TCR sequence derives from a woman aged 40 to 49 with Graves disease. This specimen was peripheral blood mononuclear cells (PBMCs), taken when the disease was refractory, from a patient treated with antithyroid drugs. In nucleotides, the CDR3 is TGTGCCAGCAGTGAATCTGGGTTGCGTTTTATGAACACTGAAGCTTTCTTT. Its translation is CASSESGLRFMNTEAFF. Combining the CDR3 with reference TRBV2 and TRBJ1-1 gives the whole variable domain EPEVTQTPSHQVTQMGQEVILRCVPISNHLYFYWYRQILGQKVEFLVSFYNNEISEKSEIFDDQFSVERPDGSNFTLKIRSTKLEDSAMYFCASSESGLRFMNTEAFFGQGTRLTVV.